A single sample is the source of the 24 T cell receptor beta chains below, sequenced in a study of PD-L1 blockade in urothelial cancer. Measured with immunoSEQ multiplex PCR; TCRdb has only the in-frame clones, and not every one. The sample holds about 32,000 clones, about 87% seen once. The material sequenced was PBMCs, taken around atezolizumab (anti-PD-L1) treatment. These receptors originate from a man aged 45-60 years with urothelial cancer.

The rearrangement links TRBV7-6 to TRBJ2-1, with a possible D match to TRBD1 (6 bases). Per germline, CDR1 SGHVS and CDR2 FNYEAQ. This CDR3 contains 13 residues. Trimming removed 5 bases from V and 9 bases from J, with 14 bases in between. DNA for the CDR3: TGTGCCAGCAGCCACCCGCCGGACAGTGAGCAGTTCTTC. This encodes CASSHPPDSEQFF.

As DNA, the CDR3 is TGTGCCAGCAGCTTAGTTGGCGGCACGAACACCGGGGAGCTGTTTTTT. Translating it yields CASSLVGGTNTGELFF. The chain employs TRBV7-2 and TRBJ2-2; no reliable D call. Trimming removed 1 base at V and 0 bases at J, with 9 bases between. This CDR3 contains 16 residues. Germline V gene data show CDR1 as SGHTA and CDR2 as FQGNSA. Combining the CDR3 with reference TRBV7-2 and TRBJ2-2 gives the whole variable domain GAGVSQSPSNKVTEKGKDVELRCDPISGHTALYWYRQSLGQGLEFLIYFQGNSAPDKSGLPSDRFSAERTGGSVSTLTIQRTQQEDSAVYLCASSLVGGTNTGELFFGEGSRLTVL.

J is TRBJ1-5 and V is TRBV2; D not resolved. The CDR3 contains 16 residues. The germline V and J ends were trimmed by 6 bases and 0 bases, with 15 bases remaining between them. Germline loops: CDR1 SNHLY, CDR2 FYNNEI. CDR3 amino acids: CASSPLRGISNQPQHF. The CDR3 DNA is TGTGCCAGCAGCCCTTTACGGGGAATTAGCAATCAGCCCCAGCATTTT.

The chain carries TRBV10-3 and TRBJ2-7; TRBD1 matches 7 bases. CDR3 length equals 14 residues. Germline CDR1 and CDR2: ENHRY and SYGVKD. After removal of 11 bases from V and 3 bases from J, the junction contained 13 bases not matched to a gene. The CDR3 bases are TGTGCCCTCCGAAGGGCAGGGGGAGACTACGAGCAGTACTTC. Its translation is CALRRAGGDYEQYF.

The chain links TRBV7-2 to TRBJ2-7, with 11 nucleotides matching TRBD2. Trimming at V came to 3 bases and at J to 3 bases, leaving 4 bases not matched to a gene. Germline V lookup: CDR1 SGHTA, CDR2 FQGNSA. The CDR3 runs to 15 residues. For the CDR3, the DNA is TGTGCCAGCAGCTTCACTAGCGGGAGTGGCTACGAGCAGTACTTC. Residues: CASSFTSGSGYEQYF.

The chain links TRBV2 to TRBJ2-1, with D perhaps matching TRBD1 (6 bases). V dropped 10 bases and J dropped 3 bases, with 13 bases sitting between them. CDR3 size: 13 residues. Germline CDR1 reads SNHLY; CDR2 reads FYNNEI. CDR3 coding DNA: TGTGCCAAACAGGGAAAGGTCTACAATGAGCAGTTCTTC. It codes for CAKQGKVYNEQFF. Together with reference TRBV2 and TRBJ2-1, the CDR3 gives the full variable domain: EPEVTQTPSHQVTQMGQEVILRCVPISNHLYFYWYRQILGQKVEFLVSFYNNEISEKSEIFDDQFSVERPDGSNFTLKIRSTKLEDSAMYFCAKQGKVYNEQFFGPGTRLTVL.

The count of this clone is one. V is TRBV28 and J is TRBJ1-2; 8 nucleotides agree with TRBD1. Trimming cost V 6 bases and J 3 bases; bases outside gene matches: 9. The CDR3 runs to 15 residues. Germline-derived CDR1 and CDR2 are MDHEN and SYDVKM. The CDR3 spells CASRSDRGRHYGYTF. The CDR3 bases are TGTGCCAGCAGATCCGACAGGGGTCGACACTATGGCTACACCTTC.

The sample holds a few counts of this clone. The chain links TRBV2 to TRBJ1-1; 8 bases are shared with TRBD1. The trim removed 2 bases at V and 4 bases at J, leaving 0 bases unmatched. The CDR3 length is 13 residues. The germline gives CDR1 SNHLY, CDR2 FYNNEI. The CDR3 region has the DNA TGTGCCAGCAGTGAACAGGGGGCCACTGAAGCTTTCTTT. Protein sequence: CASSEQGATEAFF.

This sequence joins TRBV7-9 and TRBJ1-1; 8 nucleotides match TRBD1. This CDR3 comprises 14 residues. Germline CDR1 and CDR2: SEHNR and FQNEAQ (reference sequence). The trim removed 4 bases at V and 3 bases at J, leaving 4 bases unmatched. The CDR3 is CASSSGGRDTEAFF. DNA for the CDR3: TGTGCCAGCAGCTCAGGGGGCCGGGACACTGAAGCTTTCTTT.

The genes are TRBV6-5 and TRBJ2-6; 8 nucleotides agree with TRBD1. This CDR3 has 15 residues. The V and J ends lost 6 bases and 1 base, in that order; junction bases with no gene match: 2. The germline CDR1 and CDR2 sequences are MNHEY and SVGAGI. CDR3 in DNA: TGTGCCAGCAGGCACAGGGGGTCTGGGGCCAACGTCCTGACTTTC. As protein: CASRHRGSGANVLTF.

J is TRBJ1-1 and V is TRBV30; possible D gene TRBD1, 6 bases. The ends were cut back, 5 bases at V and 3 bases at J, with 22 bases in the middle. Germline V lookup: CDR1 GTSNPN, CDR2 SVGIG (reference sequence). This CDR3 is built from 16 residues. The CDR3 loop reads CAWGRNRVNVDTEAFF. CDR3 nucleotides: TGTGCCTGGGGGAGAAACAGGGTAAATGTCGACACTGAAGCTTTCTTT. Variable domain in full (rest from reference TRBV30 and TRBJ1-1): SQTIHQWPATLVQPVGSPLSLECTVEGTSNPNLYWYRQAAGRGLQLLFYSVGIGQISSEVPQNLSASRPQDRQFILSSKKLLLSDSGFYLCAWGRNRVNVDTEAFFGQGTRLTVV.

The chain employs TRBV5-1 and TRBJ2-2; the D gene is possibly TRBD2 (5 bases). This CDR3 contains 13 residues. Deletions cut 0 bases from V and 10 bases from J, with 10 bases between. Germline V CDR1 and CDR2: SGHRS, YFSETQ. In nucleotides, the CDR3 is TGCGCCAGCAGCTTGGGCAGCGGAAAGGAGCTGTTTTTT. As protein: CASSLGSGKELFF.

The V call is TRBV9, the J call TRBJ1-1; maybe TRBD1 (6 bases). The CDR3 spans 15 residues. Germline V gives CDR1 SGDLS, CDR2 YYNGEE. Trimming removed 4 bases at V and 2 bases at J, with 15 bases between. This CDR3 is CASSPPGVGNTEAFF. The CDR3, as DNA: TGTGCCAGCAGCCCGCCAGGGGTGGGCAACACTGAAGCTTTCTTT.

V and J are TRBV10-3 and TRBJ1-4; a weak D match, TRBD1 (6 bases). The CDR3 is made up of 13 amino acids. Trimming shortened V by 4 bases and J by 8 bases, and 11 bases separated the two germline ends. Germline CDR1 is ENHRY and CDR2 is SYGVKD. In nucleotides, the CDR3 is TGTGCCATCAGTGGGGCAGGGGAAGAAAAACTGTTTTTT. Protein product: CAISGAGEEKLFF.

Here the CDR3 reads CASSLVATTPGQGSYNEQFF. CDR3 nucleotides: TGTGCCAGCAGCTTAGTGGCCACAACCCCGGGACAGGGATCCTACAATGAGCAGTTCTTC. The chain couples TRBV7-6 to TRBJ2-1; 9 bases align to TRBD1. The V and J ends lost 1 base and 1 base, in that order; junction bases with no gene match: 14. Looked up from germline, CDR1 is SGHVS and CDR2 is FNYEAQ. The CDR3 has 20 residues.

The sample holds a few counts of this clone. This chain uses TRBV4-1 with TRBJ2-7; a weak D match, TRBD1 (7 bases). This CDR3 contains 16 residues. The germline V gene encodes CDR1 MGHRA and CDR2 YSYEKL. The V end lost 5 bases, the J end lost 2 bases, and 19 bases lay between the germline ends. The CDR3 region has the DNA TGCGCCAGCAGCGGACAAGGTATCAGGGGGGCCTACGAGCAGTACTTC. Protein: CASSGQGIRGAYEQYF.

The CDR3 DNA is TGTGCCAGCAGCGCAAGGGGAGGGAATTCTCGCTCGGCTTTCTTT. It specifies CASSARGGNSRSAFF. The rearrangement joins TRBV27 to TRBJ1-1; D is perhaps TRBD1 (5 bases). Germline CDR1 reads MNHEY; CDR2 reads SMNVEV (reference sequence). Trimming removed 6 bases from V and 11 bases from J, with 25 bases in between. The CDR3 consists of 15 residues.

The rearrangement links TRBV28 to TRBJ2-7; perhaps TRBD1 as D (6 bases). This CDR3 comprises 13 residues. The germline V gene has CDR1 MDHEN and CDR2 SYDVKM. Trimming took 8 bases from V and 0 from J, leaving 11 bases between them. The CDR3 DNA follows: TGTGCCAGCGTCCAGGGGAGCTCCTACGAGCAGTACTTC. This codes for CASVQGSSYEQYF.

The V gene is TRBV25-1, the J gene TRBJ2-1, with TRBD2 identical over 8 bases. The length of the CDR3 is 13 residues. The ends lost 6 bases at V and 5 bases at J; junction bases unmatched: 3. In germline, CDR1 is MGHDK, CDR2 SYGVNS. The CDR3 spells CASRGLGHNEQFF. The CDR3 coding sequence is TGTGCCAGCAGGGGACTAGGTCACAATGAGCAGTTCTTC.

Turning to this clone: The junction shows a germline mismatch at one end, possibly a read error. This sequence joins TRBV28 and TRBJ2-7; the D gene is possibly TRBD2 (7 bases). This CDR3 comprises 11 residues. Per the germline V gene, CDR1 is MDHEN and CDR2 is SYDVKM. In DNA, the CDR3 is TGTGCCATCCGGGGGGCCTTAGGAGAGGACTTC. This encodes CAIRGALGEDF.

This clone was seen only a few times. V usage is TRBV19 and J usage is TRBJ2-1, with 11 bases fitting TRBD2. CDR1 LNHDA and CDR2 SQIVND come from the germline V gene (reference sequence). The CDR3 has 15 residues. J lost 9 bases, V lost 3 bases, and 7 bases had no gene match. The DNA for the CDR3 is TGTGCCAGTAGTATCCTAGCGGGAGGAGTCGGTGAGCAGTTCTTC. Protein product: CASSILAGGVGEQFF.

The chain joins TRBV7-6 to TRBJ2-3; TRBD1 matches at 12 bases. The CDR3 length is 15 residues. Trimming at V came to 5 bases and at J to 4 bases, leaving 4 bases not matched to a gene. The germline gives CDR1 SGHVS, CDR2 FNYEAQ. CDR3 DNA sequence: TGTGCCAGCAGCCAGGGACAGGGGGCTTCAGATACGCAGTATTTT. It codes for CASSQGQGASDTQYF.

The V and J genes are TRBV27 and TRBJ2-7; D is undetermined. The germline gives CDR1 MNHEY, CDR2 SMNVEV (reference sequence). The CDR3 spans 14 residues. Trimming stripped 3 bases from V and 1 base from J, with 10 bases between. The CDR3 loop reads CASSFRSFSYEQYF. The CDR3 DNA follows: TGTGCCAGCAGTTTTCGCAGTTTTTCCTACGAGCAGTACTTC.

V is TRBV5-1 and J is TRBJ2-2; tentatively, D is TRBD1 (5 bases). Trimming took 1 base from V and 1 from J, leaving 8 bases between them. This CDR3 is 15 amino acids long. Germline-derived CDR1 and CDR2 are SGHRS and YFSETQ. CDR3 sequence: CASSLRQGNTGELFF. The CDR3 nucleotides are TGCGCCAGCAGCTTGCGGCAGGGGAACACCGGGGAGCTGTTTTTT.